Presented here are 2 T cell receptor beta chains from one specimen sequenced in a study of CD8 T cells in ankylosing spondylitis (dated by TCRdb to the late 2010s). Receptor amplification or capture employed 5' RACE. Sequenced on an Illumina HiSeq 2500. TCRdb itself trimmed the public reads at Q25 with fastp, ran MiXCR and retained productive beta chains. Records with the same CDR3 protein are collapsed into one entry carrying the most frequent genes and DNA. This sample has some 130,000 distinct CDR3 sequences in its table, and about 7% of those were observed once. The ten largest account for roughly 12% of the sample. The specimen was blood, either unsorted or a sorted T cell fraction (not recorded which). These receptors were obtained from a female donor with ankylosing spondylitis or in good health (not recorded which).

The table lists this clonotype with many counts. This sequence joins TRBV5-1 and TRBJ1-2; tentative D call: TRBD1 (5 bases). CDR3 length: 15 amino acids. Trimming took 0 bases from V and 3 from J, leaving 12 bases between them. Germline lookup yields CDR1 SGHRS and CDR2 YFSETQ. The CDR3 DNA follows: TGCGCCAGCAGCTTGGACCTTGGGGACGACTATGGCTACACCTTC. This encodes CASSLDLGDDYGYTF. The full variable domain, its missing parts supplied by reference TRBV5-1 and TRBJ1-2, is KAGVTQTPRYLIKTRGQQVTLSCSPISGHRSVSWYQQTPGQGLQFLFEYFSETQRNKGNFPGRFSGRQFSNSRSEMNVSTLELGDSALYLCASSLDLGDDYGYTFGSGTRLTVV.

This clonotype was seen many times. The rearrangement links TRBV6-2 or TRBV6-3 to TRBJ1-3; a possible D gene is TRBD1 (6 bases). Trimming cost V 4 bases and J 2 bases, with 15 bases left between them. CDR1 is MNHEY and CDR2 is SVGEGT in the germline V gene. This CDR3 region has 16 residues. CDR3 nucleotides: TGTGCCAGCAGTTCCAGATCGACAGGACCTGGAAACACCATATATTTT. As protein: CASSSRSTGPGNTIYF.